This is a list of T cell receptor beta chains from one sample in a study of cytomegalovirus exposure and HLA in healthy donors. Clones were sequenced by immunoSEQ multiplex PCR, and TCRdb holds only the in-frame ones, with some missing. The table lists 150,000 to 200,000 clones, under 85% of them singletons. The sequenced sample was PBMCs. The receptors stem from a man between 18 and 29 years old in good health and CMV-seronegative. Each CDR3 is given with its conserved first and last residue. The order of the fields is J gene, clone size, V gene, D gene, CDR3 DNA, CDR3 protein. D genes are given only for firm matches. Clone size is not always given. Where it is, it says once, few, many or a class for expanded clones.

TRBJ1-6	-	TRBV18	-	TGTGCCAGCTCACCACAATCGGGTCGCATGGGTTCACCCCTCCACTTT	CASSPQSGRMGSPLHF
TRBJ2-7	-	TRBV7-2	TRBD1	TGTGCCAGCAGCCACCCCGACCCGGGTCGGACAGGGGACTCCTACGAGCAGTACTTC	CASSHPDPGRTGDSYEQYF
TRBJ1-4	few	TRBV5-1	-	TGCGCCAGCAGCGTTCTGACAGGACAAAATGAAAAACTGTTTTTT	CASSVLTGQNEKLFF
TRBJ2-7	once	TRBV4-1	-	TGCGCCAGCAGCCCCGGACTGGCCTACGAGCAGTACTTC	CASSPGLAYEQYF
TRBJ2-1	-	TRBV7-6	-	TGTGCCAGCAGCTCAGTCCGGGACTTGTACTACAATGAGCAGTTCTTC	CASSSVRDLYYNEQFF
TRBJ2-1	-	TRBV9	-	TGTGCCAGCAGCGTAGGGGTTTTAGGAGTCAATGAGCAGTTCTTC	CASSVGVLGVNEQFF
TRBJ2-7	-	TRBV28	TRBD2	TGTGCCAGCAGCCTAGCGGGGGCATCTTCCTACGAGCAGTACTTC	CASSLAGASSYEQYF
TRBJ2-7	-	TRBV19	-	TGTGCCAGTAGCCCGCAGGCTCTTTCCTACGAGCAGTACTTC	CASSPQALSYEQYF
TRBJ2-2	-	TRBV2	-	TGTGCCAGCACGTCCGGGGCGAACACCGGGGAGCTGTTTTTT	CASTSGANTGELFF
TRBJ2-3	-	TRBV30	-	TGTGCCTGGAGTCCTTTATTTCCAGGGCAGCACAACACAGATACGCAGTATTTT	CAWSPLFPGQHNTDTQYF
TRBJ1-1	-	TRBV19	TRBD1	TGTGCCAGTAGCCTAGGACAGGGGGGGACTGAAGCTTTCTTT	CASSLGQGGTEAFF
TRBJ1-4	-	TRBV28	-	TGTGCCAGCACCAAGGGGTCAGTAAGGGAAAAACTGTTTTTT	CASTKGSVREKLFF
TRBJ1-4	-	TRBV7-6	-	TGTGCCAGCAGCCCGGGAGTGGGGATTAATGAAAAACTGTTTTTT	CASSPGVGINEKLFF
TRBJ1-2	-	TRBV10-2	-	TGCGCCAGCAGAGTACAGGGTTACGGCTACACCTTC	CASRVQGYGYTF
TRBJ2-7	-	TRBV6-5	-	TGTGCCAGCAGAACCATATACAAACAGTACTTC	CASRTIYKQYF
TRBJ2-7	-	TRBV2	TRBD2	TGTGCCAGCAGAGCGGGGGGGGGACCCTACGAGCAGTACTTC	CASRAGGGPYEQYF
TRBJ1-1	-	TRBV5-6	TRBD1	TGTGCCAGCAGACACAGGGGGAGAAGCTCTGAAGCTTTCTTT	CASRHRGRSSEAFF
TRBJ2-3	once	TRBV19	-	TGTGCCAGTAGTTTAGCTATACCAGATACGCAGTATTTT	CASSLAIPDTQYF